The TCR beta chain under discussion was sequenced for a study of shared clonotypes between healthy human individuals. Study outcomes and limitations: Compared with clonotypes that all four donors shared, non-shared clonotypes had lower generation probabilities. Sequencing depth was expected to influence donor clonotype sharing. Represented genetic and exposure-history diversity was restricted by having few donors.

The authors distributed each subset's genomic DNA evenly over several immunoSEQ plates. Profiled with immunoSEQ multiplex PCR; TCRdb holds only in-frame clones, not every one. This table has 2 million to 2.5 million clones, approximately 93% appearing once. The germline V gene has CDR1 LGHNA and CDR2 YNFKEQ. There are 17 residues in the CDR3. J lost 1 base, V lost 3 bases, and 6 bases had no gene match. Comment on this clone: What it binds is unknown.

The chain is built from TRBV4-2 and TRBJ2-3, with TRBD2 matching over 11 bases. Sequencing was carried out using naive CD4+ T cells from PBMCs. Indicated subset: CD45RA+ positively selected. The TCR comes from a man younger than 30 in good health. Some clones in this sample may be carry-over from other donors' samples. CDR3 DNA sequence: TGTGCCAGCAGCCAGGTGATAGCGGGAGGGGGCACAGATACGCAGTATTTT. This codes for CASSQVIAGGGTDTQYF.